This is a list of T cell receptor beta chains from one sample in a study of shared clonotypes between healthy human individuals. Using immunoSEQ multiplex PCR, the repertoire was profiled, and TCRdb retains in-frame clones only, with some absent. The data hold under 350,000 clones, with about nine tenths observed a single time. Specimen: memory CD8+ T cells sorted from blood. These receptors all stem from a man between 18 and 29 years old in good health. Both conserved end residues are part of each CDR3. Each record gives: clone size, D gene, J gene, CDR3 length, V gene, CDR3 DNA, CDR3 protein. The D gene is left open where the match is weak. Clone size is shown for a subset of rows, as once, few, many or a class of expanded clone.

>.|.|TRBJ2-1|16|TRBV7-9
TGTGCCAGCAGCCTACCGCGTAGTGGACCCCACAATGAGCAGTTCTTC
CASSLPRSGPHNEQFF
>.|TRBD1|TRBJ2-4|14|TRBV5-4
TGTGCCAGCAGCTTGCTGGTTCAGGGGGACATTCAGTACTTC
CASSLLVQGDIQYF
>.|TRBD2|TRBJ2-3|17|TRBV7-9
TGTGCCAGCAGAAGTAGCGGGAGGAGCTCTAGCACAGATACGCAGTATTTT
CASRSSGRSSSTDTQYF
>.|.|TRBJ1-3|16|TRBV4-2
TGTGCCAGCAGCCAAGATCTTCAGTTCTCTGGAAACACCATATATTTT
CASSQDLQFSGNTIYF
>.|.|TRBJ2-5|15|TRBV7-9
TGTGCCAGCAGCTTAGTAGGTAGCCCATGGGAGACCCAGTACTTC
CASSLVGSPWETQYF
>.|.|TRBJ1-5|13|TRBV30
TGTGCCTGGAGTGTACAAGCTATTGGGGCCCAGCATTTT
CAWSVQAIGAQHF
>.|.|TRBJ2-1|13|TRBV28
TGTGCCTCTAGGTCCCTTCTATACAATGAGCAGTTCTTC
CASRSLLYNEQFF
>.|.|TRBJ1-1|16|TRBV7-9
TGTGCCAGCAACCCGGGCAGGGCGATTGGGAACACTGAAGCTTTCTTT
CASNPGRAIGNTEAFF
>.|.|TRBJ2-3|16|TRBV5-1
TGCGCCAGCAGCATACCCACTAGACGTAGCACAGATACGCAGTATTTT
CASSIPTRRSTDTQYF
>many|TRBD1|TRBJ1-5|16|TRBV28
TGTGCCAGCAGTTCTCAGCAGGGGGCTAACAATCAGCCCCAGCATTTT
CASSSQQGANNQPQHF
>.|.|TRBJ2-5|14|TRBV7-9
TGTGCCAGCAGCTTAGATCTTCTGGAGGAGACCCAGTACTTC
CASSLDLLEETQYF
>.|TRBD1|TRBJ1-1|14|TRBV7-9
TGTGCCAGCAGCTTAGGACAGGGGGACACTGAAGCTTTCTTT
CASSLGQGDTEAFF
>.|.|TRBJ2-2|16|TRBV5-1
TGCGCCAGCAGCTTGCTTTGGGAATATGGCACCGGGGAGCTGTTTTTT
CASSLLWEYGTGELFF
>.|.|TRBJ2-7|15|TRBV7-8
TGTGCCAGCAGCGGAGGTGACAATTCTTACTACGAGCAGTACTTC
CASSGGDNSYYEQYF
>.|TRBD1|TRBJ2-7|17|TRBV7-9
TGTGCCAGCAGCTCGCCTATGGGGACAGCTTTCACCTACGAGCAGTACTTC
CASSSPMGTAFTYEQYF
>.|.|TRBJ2-7|12|TRBV28
TGTGCCAGCAGCCTCAGCCGGTACGAGCAGTACTTC
CASSLSRYEQYF
>.|.|TRBJ1-6|17|TRBV19
TGTGCCAGTAGTATAGTGGACTGGAGCTCCTATAATTCACCCCTCCACTTT
CASSIVDWSSYNSPLHF
>.|.|TRBJ1-6|14|TRBV30
TGTGCCTGGACCACGGAAAACTATAATTCACCCCTCCACTTT
CAWTTENYNSPLHF
>.|TRBD1|TRBJ2-7|15|TRBV4-1
TGCGCCAGCAGCCTACACAGGGGTCAAGCCTACGAGCAGTACTTC
CASSLHRGQAYEQYF
>.|.|TRBJ2-7|14|TRBV2
TGTGCCAGCAGTGAAGCGCTTCCGGCCTACGAGCAGTACTTC
CASSEALPAYEQYF
>once|.|TRBJ2-7|13|TRBV13
TGTGCCAGCAGCCAGCGGGCCCCCGACGAGCAGTACTTC
CASSQRAPDEQYF
>.|.|TRBJ1-2|14|TRBV5-4
TGTGCCAGCAGCTTAGCCGACAGTTGGTGGGGCTACACCTTC
CASSLADSWWGYTF
>few|TRBD1|TRBJ2-3|19|TRBV10-3
TGTGCCATCAGTGAGCGGGTGGGCCTGACAGGGGGCTATACAGATACGCAGTATTTT
CAISERVGLTGGYTDTQYF